Sequencing of this TCR beta chain was carried out in a study of PD-L1 blockade in urothelial cancer. Overall study: Intravenous atezolizumab, 1,200 mg every 3 weeks, was begun by patients in about 2014. Once treatment had started, blood was analyzed at 3 weeks (second dose) and again at 6 weeks.

Every PCR got spiked synthetic TCR analog templates. Clones were sequenced by immunoSEQ multiplex PCR, and TCRdb holds only the in-frame ones, with some missing. The sample gives fewer than 30,000 clones, 84% of which show up once; approximately 9.9% is in the top ten. In its sample, this clone was seen once. Its antigen is as yet unknown. Whole-study findings and limits: Improved survival was predicted by pretreatment blood TCR clonality below the median.

V shed 2 bases, J shed 0 bases, and the junction held 10 bases outside the gene matches. Looked up from germline, CDR1 is SGHRS and CDR2 is YFSETQ. CDR3 length equals 19 residues. This clonotype was sampled from a man aged 70 or older with urothelial cancer. The specimen was PBMCs, collected around atezolizumab (anti-PD-L1) treatment. The chain carries TRBV5-1 and TRBJ2-1, with 11 bases that match TRBD2. CDR3 sequence reads: CASSFRTSGGAHSYNEQFF. In nucleotides, the CDR3 is TGCGCCAGCAGCTTTAGAACTAGCGGGGGAGCCCACTCCTACAATGAGCAGTTCTTC.